This TCR beta chain was retrieved from a study of cytomegalovirus exposure and HLA in healthy donors. Amplification used 60 Vbeta primers and 13 Jbeta primers. Assay used: immunoSEQ multiplex PCR; TCRdb lists only in-frame clones, some missing. The sample includes around 210,000 clones, approximately 80% seen only once; the top ten take 2.9%. V gave up 3 bases and J gave up 4 bases, with 3 bases separating them. The CDR3 contains 12 residues. CDR1 and CDR2 (germline): SEHNR, FQNEAQ (reference sequence). Source material: PBMCs. The TCR originated in a woman aged 25 to 45 in good health and CMV-seronegative. The V gene is TRBV7-9, the J gene TRBJ2-2; D unclear. CDR3 residues: CASSFGTGELFF. Written as DNA, the CDR3 is TGTGCCAGCAGCTTCGGCACCGGGGAGCTGTTTTTT.